The 21 T cell receptor beta chains listed next were all sequenced from one sample in a study of T cell responses to AZD1222 COVID-19 vaccine. Sequencing used immunoSEQ multiplex PCR; TCRdb keeps in-frame clones, though not all of them. The sample gives 170,000 or so clones, about nine tenths of which show up once; 2.5% to 3.5% is in the top ten. The specimen was peripheral blood, collected on day 0 of AZD1222 vaccination. These receptors all come from an adult in good health.

The rearrangement links TRBV3-1 (or the pseudogene TRBV3-2) to TRBJ2-7, with D possibly TRBD1 on 6 matching bases. CDR3 size: 14 residues. Trimming cost V 4 bases and J 7 bases, with 17 bases left between them. Looked up from germline, CDR1 is LGHDT and CDR2 is YNNKEL (reference sequence). Here the CDR3 reads CASSPTGSHPEQYF. The CDR3 DNA is TGTGCCAGCAGCCCAACAGGGTCCCACCCGGAGCAGTACTTC.

The chain is built from TRBV19 and TRBJ1-3; D ambiguous. V gave up 5 bases and J gave up 2 bases, with 10 bases separating them. This CDR3 has 14 residues. CDR1 and CDR2 from the germline V gene are LNHDA and SQIVND (reference sequence). The CDR3 coding sequence is TGTGCCAGTAGTTGGATGGCAGCTGGAAACACCATATATTTT. Its protein is CASSWMAAGNTIYF.

The rearrangement uses TRBV7-9 and TRBJ1-2; 8 bases line up with TRBD1. Trimming cost V 2 bases and J 4 bases; bases outside gene matches: 6. This CDR3 contains 15 residues. Germline-derived CDR1 and CDR2 are SEHNR and FQNEAQ (reference sequence). DNA of the CDR3: TGTGCCAGCAGCTTAACGGGACAGGAGTCCTATGGCTACACCTTC. It translates to CASSLTGQESYGYTF.

The table lists this clone with a count of one. The V gene is TRBV14, the J gene TRBJ1-1, with no clear D. This CDR3 comprises 13 residues. CDR1 is SGHDN and CDR2 is FVKESK in the germline V gene. The V gene lost 4 bases and the J gene lost 0 bases, with 6 bases spanning the gap. Here the CDR3 reads CASSLKMNTEAFF. CDR3 in DNA: TGTGCCAGCAGCCTAAAGATGAACACTGAAGCTTTCTTT.

The chain uses TRBV20-1 and TRBJ2-7; unclear D gene. The V gene's germline CDR1 is DFQATT and CDR2 SNEGSKA (reference sequence). Trimming took 3 bases from V and 3 from J, leaving 6 bases between them. This CDR3 spans 11 amino acids. CDR3 in amino acids: CSASAGYEQYF. CDR3 nucleotides: TGCAGTGCTAGTGCCGGCTACGAGCAGTACTTC.

V gene TRBV6-2 or TRBV6-3 combines with J gene TRBJ2-3; no clear D. The germline V gene has CDR1 MNHEY and CDR2 SVGEGT. V gave up 0 bases and J gave up 0 bases, with 7 bases separating them. This CDR3 contains 15 residues. CDR3 sequence (DNA): TGTGCCAGCAGTTACTCTCCGGATAGCACAGATACGCAGTATTTT. Amino acids: CASSYSPDSTDTQYF.

There are a few counts of this clone. The chain carries TRBV6-5 and TRBJ1-2, with D possibly TRBD1 on 5 matching bases. The CDR3 totals 13 residues. The germline V and J ends were trimmed by 7 bases and 7 bases, with 16 bases remaining between them. Germline lookup yields CDR1 MNHEY and CDR2 SVGAGI. CDR3 DNA sequence: TGTGCCAGCACCGAGAGGGTGAGGGGTGGCTACACCTTC. Translated, it gives CASTERVRGGYTF.

The V call is TRBV4-3, the J call TRBJ1-2, with D possibly matching TRBD1 (5 bases). Trimming pared 0 bases from V and 7 bases from J, leaving 15 bases between. The CDR3 is 15 residues long. The germline gives CDR1 LGHNA, CDR2 YSLEER. CDR3 DNA: TGCGCCAGCAGCCAAGATGTCGGGGCAGTAGGTGGCTACACCTTC. Translating gives CASSQDVGAVGGYTF.

The chain has TRBV7-3 and TRBJ2-1, with 7 nucleotides matching TRBD2. Unmatched junction bases numbered 10, after V lost 3 bases and J lost 5 bases. Germline V gene data show CDR1 as SGHTA and CDR2 as FQGTGA. This CDR3 is 16 amino acids long. CDR3 in amino acids: CASSFHGGIGNNEQFF. CDR3 bases: TGTGCCAGCAGCTTCCACGGGGGGATTGGGAACAATGAGCAGTTCTTC.

The chain uses TRBV11-2 and TRBJ1-1; 10 nucleotides agree with TRBD1. CDR3 size: 14 residues. Trimming cost V 5 bases and J 6 bases; bases outside gene matches: 6. CDR1 and CDR2 (germline): SGHAT, FQNNGV. Here the CDR3 reads CASSKDRGVAEAFF. As DNA, the CDR3 is TGTGCCAGCAGCAAGGACAGGGGGGTCGCTGAAGCTTTCTTT.

This chain joins TRBV28 and TRBJ2-4; D is uncertain. CDR1 and CDR2 (germline): MDHEN, SYDVKM. The CDR3 is 11 residues long. Trimming left V 3 bases short and J 4 bases short, with 1 base between. This chain's CDR3 is CASSFKNIQYF. The CDR3 DNA is TGTGCCAGCAGTTTTAAAAACATTCAGTACTTC. Together with reference TRBV28 and TRBJ2-4, the CDR3 gives the full variable domain: DVKVTQSSRYLVKRTGEKVFLECVQDMDHENMFWYRQDPGLGLRLIYFSYDVKMKEKGDIPEGYSVSREKKERFSLILESASTNQTSMYLCASSFKNIQYFGAGTRLSVL.

The chain employs TRBV27 and TRBJ1-3, with TRBD1 matching 8 bases. Germline loops: CDR1 MNHEY, CDR2 SMNVEV (reference sequence). The ends lost 0 bases at V and 2 bases at J; junction bases unmatched: 3. The CDR3 contains 16 residues. CDR3 DNA: TGTGCCAGCAGTTTATCGCCGACAGGGGCTGGAAACACCATATATTTT. It yields the protein CASSLSPTGAGNTIYF.

This chain connects TRBV2 to TRBJ1-5; D is unresolved. Germline CDR1 reads SNHLY; CDR2 reads FYNNEI. The CDR3 contains 15 residues. With 4 bases removed from V and 0 bases from J, the gap between germline ends came to 10 bases. CDR3 residues: CASSADGFSNQPQHF. Here the CDR3 DNA reads TGTGCCAGCAGTGCTGACGGATTTAGCAATCAGCCCCAGCATTTT.

This chain uses TRBV11-2 with TRBJ2-7; weak D call: TRBD2 (5 bases). Germline assignment: CDR1 SGHAT and CDR2 FQNNGV. This CDR3 comprises 16 residues. V was cut by 0 bases and J by 1 base, with 13 bases left in between. The CDR3 protein is CASSLDRAGVSYEQYF. The DNA of the CDR3 is TGTGCCAGCAGCTTAGATCGGGCGGGTGTATCCTACGAGCAGTACTTC.

The J gene is TRBJ2-7, the V gene TRBV6-5, with 10 positions matching TRBD1. Germline V gene data show CDR1 as MNHEY and CDR2 as SVGAGI. V was clipped by 6 bases and J by 1 base; unmatched bases: 3. This CDR3 contains 14 residues. CDR3 in amino acids: CASSRDRGSYEQYF. Written as DNA, the CDR3 is TGTGCCAGCAGCCGGGACAGGGGTTCCTACGAGCAGTACTTC.

This rearrangement joins TRBV27 to TRBJ1-5, with 7 bases aligning to TRBD1. Trimming cost V 5 bases and J 5 bases; bases outside gene matches: 6. Germline V gene data show CDR1 as MNHEY and CDR2 as SMNVEV (reference sequence). The CDR3 length is 14 residues. The CDR3 region has the DNA TGTGCCAGCAGTCTGACAGGGAGCGATCAGCCCCAGCATTTT. Amino acids: CASSLTGSDQPQHF.

The DNA of the CDR3 is TGTGCCACCAGTGACCCTGGGACAGCAGATACGCAGTATTTT. This sequence encodes CATSDPGTADTQYF. The chain is built from TRBV24-1 and TRBJ2-3, with TRBD1 identical over 7 bases. CDR1 KGHDR and CDR2 SFDVKD come from the germline V gene. V shed 4 bases, J shed 4 bases, and the junction held 4 bases outside the gene matches. The CDR3 sequence is 14 residues long.

The chain uses TRBV19 and TRBJ2-7, with TRBD1 as a possible D gene (6 bases). Germline CDR1 is LNHDA and CDR2 is SQIVND (reference sequence). CDR3 length: 13 residues. V lost 5 bases to trimming and J lost 7 bases, with 15 bases between them. The CDR3 DNA sequence: TGTGCCAGTAGTCCTAACAGGGTACGGGAGCAGTACTTC. This encodes CASSPNRVREQYF. The whole variable domain, filled in from reference TRBV19 and TRBJ2-7, reads DGGITQSPKYLFRKEGQNVTLSCEQNLNHDAMYWYRQDPGQGLRLIYYSQIVNDFQKGDIAEGYSVSREKKESFPLTVTSAQKNPTAFYLCASSPNRVREQYFGPGTRLTVT.

The chain joins TRBV7-9 to TRBJ2-7; D possibly corresponds to TRBD1 (6 bases). Germline CDR1 SEHNR, CDR2 FQNEAQ (reference sequence). V lost 1 base and J lost 2, with 9 bases in between. CDR3 length: 14 amino acids. CDR3 in DNA: TGTGCCAGCAGCTTAGGAGGACAGCCCTACGAGCAGTACTTC. Translating it yields CASSLGGQPYEQYF.

Only a few counts were recorded for this clone. This chain links TRBV29-1 with TRBJ2-2; no reliable D call. CDR1 is SQVTM, CDR2 ANQGSEA, per germline. V was shortened by 4 bases and J by 6 bases, with 15 bases between the two germline ends. This CDR3 is built from 14 residues. CDR3 bases: TGCAGCGTTGTAAACAGTCAAGTCGCCGGGGAGCTGTTTTTT. Encoded protein: CSVVNSQVAGELFF.

The chain carries TRBV7-2 and TRBJ2-1, with D possibly TRBD2 on 7 matching bases. CDR3 length: 14 residues. V was shortened by 6 bases and J by 10 bases, with 19 bases between the two germline ends. CDR1 and CDR2 (germline): SGHTA, FQGNSA. CDR3 amino acids: CASSIVEGEGEQFF. The CDR3 DNA reads as TGTGCCAGCAGTATAGTGGAGGGGGAGGGAGAGCAGTTCTTC.